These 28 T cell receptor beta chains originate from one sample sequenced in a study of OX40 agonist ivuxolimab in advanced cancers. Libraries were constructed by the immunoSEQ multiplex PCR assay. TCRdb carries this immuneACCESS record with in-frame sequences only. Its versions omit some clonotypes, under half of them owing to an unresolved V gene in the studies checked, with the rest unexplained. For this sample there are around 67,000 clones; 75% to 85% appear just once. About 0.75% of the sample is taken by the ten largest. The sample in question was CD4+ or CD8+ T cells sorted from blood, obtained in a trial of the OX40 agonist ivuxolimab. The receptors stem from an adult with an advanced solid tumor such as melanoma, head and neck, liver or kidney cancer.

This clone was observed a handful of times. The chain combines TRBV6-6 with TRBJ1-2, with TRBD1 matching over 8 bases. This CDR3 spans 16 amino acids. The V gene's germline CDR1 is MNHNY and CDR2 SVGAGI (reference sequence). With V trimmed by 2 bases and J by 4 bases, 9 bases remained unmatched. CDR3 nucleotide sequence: TGTGCCAGCAGTTACGGAGGGCAGGGGGCAATCTATGGCTACACCTTC. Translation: CASSYGGQGAIYGYTF.

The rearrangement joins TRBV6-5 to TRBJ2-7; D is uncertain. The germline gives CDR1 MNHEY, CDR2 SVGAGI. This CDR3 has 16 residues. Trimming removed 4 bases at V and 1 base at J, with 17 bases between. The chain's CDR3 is CASSSIVGTKSYEQYF. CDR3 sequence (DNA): TGTGCCAGCAGTTCCATAGTGGGTACAAAATCCTACGAGCAGTACTTC.

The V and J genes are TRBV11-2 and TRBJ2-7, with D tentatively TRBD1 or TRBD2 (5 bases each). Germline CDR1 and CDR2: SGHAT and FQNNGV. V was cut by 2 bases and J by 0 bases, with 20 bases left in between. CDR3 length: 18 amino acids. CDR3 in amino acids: CASSLTGARRTSSYEQYF. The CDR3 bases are TGTGCCAGCAGCTTAACCGGGGCCAGACGAACGAGCTCCTACGAGCAGTACTTC.

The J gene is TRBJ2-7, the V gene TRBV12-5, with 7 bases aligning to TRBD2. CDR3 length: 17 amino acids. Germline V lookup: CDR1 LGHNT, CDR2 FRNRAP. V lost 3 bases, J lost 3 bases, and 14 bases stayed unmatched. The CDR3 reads CASGFWLPGRGIYEQYF. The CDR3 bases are TGTGCTAGTGGTTTTTGGTTGCCTGGGCGGGGGATCTACGAGCAGTACTTC.

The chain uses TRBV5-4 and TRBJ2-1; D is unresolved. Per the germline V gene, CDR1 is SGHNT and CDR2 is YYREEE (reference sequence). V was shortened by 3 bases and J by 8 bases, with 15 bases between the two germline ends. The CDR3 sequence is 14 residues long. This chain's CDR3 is CASSSPADADEQFF. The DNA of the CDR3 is TGTGCCAGCAGCTCCCCGGCCGATGCGGATGAGCAGTTCTTC.

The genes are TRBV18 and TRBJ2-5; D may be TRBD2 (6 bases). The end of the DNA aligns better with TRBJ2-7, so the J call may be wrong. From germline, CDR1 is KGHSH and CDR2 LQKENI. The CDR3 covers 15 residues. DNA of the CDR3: TGTGCCAGCTCACCAATCGGGGGACCTATCTACGAGCAGTACTTC. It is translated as CASSPIGGPIYEQYF.

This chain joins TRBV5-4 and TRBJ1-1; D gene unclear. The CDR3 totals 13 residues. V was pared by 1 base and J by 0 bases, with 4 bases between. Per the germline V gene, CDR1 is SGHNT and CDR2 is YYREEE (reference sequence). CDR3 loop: CASSLFLNTEAFF. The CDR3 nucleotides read TGTGCCAGCAGCTTGTTTCTGAACACTGAAGCTTTCTTT.

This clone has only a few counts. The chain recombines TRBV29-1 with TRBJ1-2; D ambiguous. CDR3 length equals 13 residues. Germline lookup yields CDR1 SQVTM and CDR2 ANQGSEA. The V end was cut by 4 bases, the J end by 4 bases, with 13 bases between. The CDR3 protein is CSVGAGGFYGYTF. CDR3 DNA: TGCAGCGTTGGGGCCGGAGGCTTCTATGGCTACACCTTC.

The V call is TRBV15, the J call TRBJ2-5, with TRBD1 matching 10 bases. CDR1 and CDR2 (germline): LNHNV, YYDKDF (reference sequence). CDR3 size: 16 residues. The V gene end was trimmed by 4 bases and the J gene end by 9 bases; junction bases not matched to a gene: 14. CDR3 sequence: CATSTTPGIGQGAQYF. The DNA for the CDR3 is TGTGCCACCAGCACTACCCCGGGAATTGGACAGGGGGCCCAGTACTTC.

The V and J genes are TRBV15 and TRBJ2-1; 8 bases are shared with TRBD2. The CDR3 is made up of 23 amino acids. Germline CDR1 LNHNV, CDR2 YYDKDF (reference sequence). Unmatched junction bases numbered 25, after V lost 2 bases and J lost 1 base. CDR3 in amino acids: CATSRSRLVPGGASGKSYNEQFF. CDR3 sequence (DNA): TGTGCCACCAGCAGATCGCGACTCGTCCCCGGGGGGGCCAGCGGGAAGTCCTACAATGAGCAGTTCTTC.

CDR3 loop: CASSPGGAEKLFF. CDR3 nucleotides: TGTGCCAGCTCACCGGGCGGGGCTGAAAAACTGTTTTTT. V is TRBV18 and J is TRBJ1-4, with D perhaps TRBD1 (5 bases). V was clipped by 3 bases and J by 7 bases, with 9 bases between them. CDR3 length: 13 residues. The germline CDR1 and CDR2 sequences are KGHSH and LQKENI.

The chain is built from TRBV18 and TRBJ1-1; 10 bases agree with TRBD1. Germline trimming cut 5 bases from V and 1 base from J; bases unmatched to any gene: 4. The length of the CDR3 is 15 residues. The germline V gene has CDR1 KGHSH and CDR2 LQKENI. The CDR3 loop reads CASSDRGRGNTEAFF. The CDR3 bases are TGTGCCAGCTCAGACAGGGGGCGCGGGAACACTGAAGCTTTCTTT.

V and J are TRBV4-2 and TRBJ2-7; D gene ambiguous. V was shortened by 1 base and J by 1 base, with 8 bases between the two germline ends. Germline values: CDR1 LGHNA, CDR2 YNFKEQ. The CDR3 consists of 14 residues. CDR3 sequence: CASSQGWGSYEQYF. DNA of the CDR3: TGTGCCAGCAGCCAAGGGTGGGGATCCTACGAGCAGTACTTC.

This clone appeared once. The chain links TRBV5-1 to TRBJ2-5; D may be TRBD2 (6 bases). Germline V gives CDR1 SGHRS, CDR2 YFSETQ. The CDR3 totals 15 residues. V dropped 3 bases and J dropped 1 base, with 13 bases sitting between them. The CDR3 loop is CASSSGLHSQETQYF. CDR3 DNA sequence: TGCGCCAGCAGCTCGGGACTCCACTCCCAAGAGACCCAGTACTTC.

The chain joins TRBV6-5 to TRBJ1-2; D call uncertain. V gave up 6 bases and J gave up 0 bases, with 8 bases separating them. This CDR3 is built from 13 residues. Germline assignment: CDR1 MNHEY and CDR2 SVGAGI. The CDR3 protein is CASSQTSNYGYTF. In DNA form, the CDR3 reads TGTGCCAGCAGCCAAACGTCTAACTATGGCTACACCTTC.

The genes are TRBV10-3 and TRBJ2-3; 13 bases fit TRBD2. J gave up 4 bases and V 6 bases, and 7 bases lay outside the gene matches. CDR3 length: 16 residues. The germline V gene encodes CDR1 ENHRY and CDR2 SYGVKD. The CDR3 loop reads CAIRGTSGALADTQYF. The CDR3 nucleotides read TGTGCCATCAGGGGGACTAGCGGGGCTCTCGCAGATACGCAGTATTTT.

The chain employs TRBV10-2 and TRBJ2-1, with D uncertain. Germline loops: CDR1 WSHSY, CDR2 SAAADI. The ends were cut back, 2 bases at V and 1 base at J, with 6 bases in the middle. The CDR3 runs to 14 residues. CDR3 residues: CASSETLSYNEQFF. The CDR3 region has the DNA TGCGCCAGCAGTGAGACATTATCCTACAATGAGCAGTTCTTC.

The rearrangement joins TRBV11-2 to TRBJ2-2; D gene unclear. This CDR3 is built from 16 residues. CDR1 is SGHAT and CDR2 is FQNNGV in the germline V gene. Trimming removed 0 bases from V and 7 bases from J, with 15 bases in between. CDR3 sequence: CASSLDTRRLVGELFF. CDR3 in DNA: TGTGCCAGCAGCTTAGATACACGGCGGTTGGTCGGGGAGCTGTTTTTT.

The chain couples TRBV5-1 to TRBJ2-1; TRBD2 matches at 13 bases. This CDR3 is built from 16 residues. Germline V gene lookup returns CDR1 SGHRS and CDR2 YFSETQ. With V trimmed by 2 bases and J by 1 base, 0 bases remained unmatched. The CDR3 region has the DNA TGCGCCAGCAGCTTACTAGCGGGAGGGTCCTACAATGAGCAGTTCTTC. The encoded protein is CASSLLAGGSYNEQFF.

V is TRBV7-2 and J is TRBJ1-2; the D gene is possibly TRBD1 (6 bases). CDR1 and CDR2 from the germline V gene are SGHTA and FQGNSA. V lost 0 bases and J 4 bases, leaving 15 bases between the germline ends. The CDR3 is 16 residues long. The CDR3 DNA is TGTGCCAGCAGCTTAGCGCCCGGGGGCGCAGGCTATGGCTACACCTTC. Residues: CASSLAPGGAGYGYTF.

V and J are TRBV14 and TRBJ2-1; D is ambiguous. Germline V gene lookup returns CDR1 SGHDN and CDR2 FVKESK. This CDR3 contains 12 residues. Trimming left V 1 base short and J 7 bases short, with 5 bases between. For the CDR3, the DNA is TGTGCCAGCAGCCAAGCGTGGAATGAGCAGTTCTTC. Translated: CASSQAWNEQFF.

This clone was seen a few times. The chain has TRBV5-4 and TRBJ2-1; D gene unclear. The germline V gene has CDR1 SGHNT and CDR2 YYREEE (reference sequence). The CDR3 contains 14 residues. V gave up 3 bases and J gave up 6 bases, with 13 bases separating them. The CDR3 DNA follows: TGTGCCAGCAGCTCGCCGGCGGACGCCAATGAGCAGTTCTTC. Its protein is CASSSPADANEQFF.

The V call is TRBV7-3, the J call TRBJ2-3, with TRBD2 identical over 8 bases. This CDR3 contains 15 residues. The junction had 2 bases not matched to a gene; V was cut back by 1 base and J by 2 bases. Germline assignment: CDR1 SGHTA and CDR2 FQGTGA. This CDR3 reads CASSLRRGATDTQYF. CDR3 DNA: TGTGCCAGCAGCTTAAGGCGGGGGGCCACAGATACGCAGTATTTT.

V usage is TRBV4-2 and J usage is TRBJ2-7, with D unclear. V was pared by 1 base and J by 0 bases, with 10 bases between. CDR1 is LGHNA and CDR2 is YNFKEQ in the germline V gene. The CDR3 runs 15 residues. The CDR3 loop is CASSQVGSSSYEQYF. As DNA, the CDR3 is TGTGCCAGCAGCCAAGTGGGCAGCAGCTCCTACGAGCAGTACTTC.

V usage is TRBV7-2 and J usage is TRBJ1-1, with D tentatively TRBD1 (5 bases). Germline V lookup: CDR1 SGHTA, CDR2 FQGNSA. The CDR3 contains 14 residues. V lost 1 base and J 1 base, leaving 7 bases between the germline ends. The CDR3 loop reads CASSLGQPNTEAFF. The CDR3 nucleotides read TGTGCCAGCAGCTTAGGACAGCCGAACACTGAAGCTTTCTTT.

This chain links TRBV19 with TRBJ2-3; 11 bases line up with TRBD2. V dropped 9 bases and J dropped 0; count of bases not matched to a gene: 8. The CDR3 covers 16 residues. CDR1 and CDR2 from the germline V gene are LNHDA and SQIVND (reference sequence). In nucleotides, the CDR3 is TGTGCCAGCACCAGACTAGCGGGACCGAGCACAGATACGCAGTATTTT. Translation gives CASTRLAGPSTDTQYF.

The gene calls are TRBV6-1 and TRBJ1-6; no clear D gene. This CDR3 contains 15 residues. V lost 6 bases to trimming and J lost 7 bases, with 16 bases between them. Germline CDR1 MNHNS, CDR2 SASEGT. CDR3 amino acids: CASSPLTSPNSPLHF. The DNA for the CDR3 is TGTGCCAGCAGCCCCTTGACTAGTCCAAATTCACCCCTCCACTTT.

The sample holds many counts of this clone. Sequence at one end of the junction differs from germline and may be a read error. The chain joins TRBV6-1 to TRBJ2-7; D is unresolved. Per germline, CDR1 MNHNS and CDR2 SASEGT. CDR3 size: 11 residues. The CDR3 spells CASSEVEHPNF. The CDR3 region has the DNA TGTGCCAGCAGTGAAGTAGAACACCCTAACTTC.